This entry lists 24 T cell receptor beta chains sequenced from one sample in a study of T cell clonality in common variable immunodeficiency. Regarding the study as a whole: Fewer deletions and N-nucleotide insertions were reportedly seen in common variable immunodeficiency TCR beta sequences.

Profiled with immunoSEQ multiplex PCR; TCRdb holds only in-frame clones, not every one. This repertoire holds roughly 23,000 clones, and none appear only once. The antigens of these receptors remain unknown. Sequenced: peripheral blood mononuclear cells. All receptors come from a human donor with common variable immunodeficiency.

This clone was recorded a few times. The sequence runs out 3 residues before the end of the CDR3; the remainder is reconstructed from the germline J gene. The chain is built from TRBV5-1 and TRBJ1-1; D call uncertain. The CDR3 covers 13 residues. CDR1 is SGHRS, CDR2 YFSETQ, per germline. Trimming cost V 0 bases and J 3 bases, with 6 bases left between them. The CDR3 spells CASSLELDTEAFF. Incomplete CDR3 DNA: TGCGCCAGCAGCTTGGAGCTGGACACTGAA. Full variable domain (outside the CDR3, taken from reference TRBV5-1 and TRBJ1-1): KAGVTQTPRYLIKTRGQQVTLSCSPISGHRSVSWYQQTPGQGLQFLFEYFSETQRNKGNFPGRFSGRQFSNSRSEMNVSTLELGDSALYLCASSLELDTEAFFGQGTRLTVV.

This clone was observed a handful of times. One junction end does not reproduce the germline sequence, and a read error may be involved. The read terminates 3 residues before the CDR3 end, so the remaining end is supplied by the germline J gene. The chain combines TRBV7-7 with TRBJ2-7; TRBD2 is a possible D gene (7 bases). Germline CDR1 is SSHAT and CDR2 is FNYEAQ (reference sequence). The CDR3 runs 13 residues. The sequenced CDR3 bases are TGTGCTAGCAGCGTAGAAAGGGGGGGCGAG. This encodes CASSVERGGE. The full CDR3 is CASSVERGGEQYF.

This clone was recorded at least ten times. With the read ending 3 residues before the CDR3 end, the germline J gene is used to fill in that end. The gene calls are TRBV18 and TRBJ2-2; D gene unclear. The CDR3 is made up of 12 amino acids. The germline V and J ends were trimmed by 6 bases and 6 bases, with 8 bases remaining between them. Germline values: CDR1 KGHSH, CDR2 LQKENI. CDR3 sequence: CASSSGAGELFF. The DNA read from the CDR3 is TGTGCCAGCTCTTCGGGTGCCGGGGAG. The whole variable domain, remainder taken from reference TRBV18 and TRBJ2-2, is NAGVMQNPRHLVRRRGQEARLRCSPMKGHSHVYWYRQLPEEGLKFMVYLQKENIIDESGMPKERFSAEFPKEGPSILRIQQVVRGDSAAYFCASSSGAGELFFGEGSRLTVL.

About this clone: The CDR3 end lies 3 residues beyond the end of the read and is filled in from the germline J gene. The chain combines TRBV20-1 with TRBJ2-1; 7 bases are a match to TRBD2. This CDR3 contains 15 residues. Per the germline V gene, CDR1 is DFQATT and CDR2 is SNEGSKA (reference sequence). V gave up 6 bases and J gave up 7 bases; unmatched junction bases: 15. CDR3 bases read: TGCAGTGCGGATGGGGGGAGGGCCAGGTTGAATGAG. Translated: CSADGGRARLNE. The whole CDR3 protein is CSADGGRARLNEQFF.

This clone turned up a few times. CDR3 in amino acids: CASATPQGVSEKLFF. The CDR3 bases that were read are TGTGCCAGCGCTACACCGCAGGGGGTGTCTGAAAAA. The chain is built from TRBV2 and TRBJ1-4; the match to TRBD1 covers 7 bases. The read terminates 3 residues before the CDR3 end, so the remaining end is supplied by the germline J gene. The CDR3 is 15 amino acids. In germline, CDR1 is SNHLY, CDR2 FYNNEI. Trimming at V came to 8 bases and at J to 7 bases, leaving 13 bases not matched to a gene.

Turning to this clone: The CDR3 end falls 3 residues outside the read, so it is completed with the germline J gene. V usage is TRBV19 and J usage is TRBJ1-2; no definite D call. This CDR3 spans 15 amino acids. V was trimmed by 0 bases and J by 4 bases, leaving 12 bases between them. CDR1 is LNHDA and CDR2 is SQIVND in the germline V gene (reference sequence). CDR3: CASSIDRPSGYGYTF. The part of the CDR3 DNA that was read is TGTGCCAGTAGTATAGATCGTCCCTCCGGCTATGGC.

This clone was found a few times. From the germline J gene comes the end of the CDR3, since the read stops 3 residues before it. The J gene is TRBJ2-5, the V gene TRBV5-1; 8 bases map to TRBD2. Germline V gene sequence: CDR1 SGHRS, CDR2 YFSETQ. Trimming took 6 bases from V and 5 from J; bases not matched to a gene: 9. The CDR3 runs 14 residues. Partial CDR3 DNA: TGCGCCAGCAACGGGGGGGGGTTCGGCGAGACC. Encoded protein: CASNGGGFGET. The whole CDR3 protein is CASNGGGFGETQYF. The full variable domain, rest sourced from reference TRBV5-1 and TRBJ2-5, is KAGVTQTPRYLIKTRGQQVTLSCSPISGHRSVSWYQQTPGQGLQFLFEYFSETQRNKGNFPGRFSGRQFSNSRSEMNVSTLELGDSALYLCASNGGGFGETQYFGPGTRLLVL.

A word on this clone: A junction boundary mismatches the germline segment, possibly from a read error. The read gets to within 3 residues of the CDR3 end, and the germline J gene fills in the rest. The chain employs TRBV7-7 and TRBJ1-1, with D unresolved. Germline V lookup: CDR1 SSHAT, CDR2 FNYEAQ (reference sequence). The CDR3 runs 13 residues. Incomplete CDR3 DNA: TGTGCTAGCAGCTTAGTGCAGGACACTGAA. It codes for CASSLVQDTE. The complete CDR3 reads CASSLVQDTEAFF.

This clone appeared a few times. The read ends 3 residues before the CDR3 terminus; that terminus is restored from the germline J gene. The chain is built from TRBV5-1 and TRBJ2-7; possibly TRBD2 for D (6 bases). V was trimmed by 2 bases and J by 4 bases, leaving 13 bases between them. The CDR3 length is 14 residues. Germline CDR1 SGHRS, CDR2 YFSETQ. The CDR3 bases that were read are TGCGCCAGCAGCTTACGCGGGAACGGGTACGAG. Translating gives CASSLRGNGYE. The full CDR3 sequence reads CASSLRGNGYEQYF.

There are many counts of this clone. The read is 3 residues too short to cover the CDR3 end, so that end is filled in from the germline J gene. The chain combines TRBV6-1 with TRBJ2-5; D remains unclear. Deletions cut 2 bases from V and 0 bases from J, with 13 bases between. There are 16 residues in the CDR3. Germline lookup yields CDR1 MNHNS and CDR2 SASEGT. CDR3 protein: CASSETDSPYQETQYF. The CDR3 DNA, read in part, is TGTGCCAGCAGTGAAACCGATAGCCCGTACCAAGAGACC.

A remark on this clone: The read gets to within 3 residues of the CDR3 end, and the germline J gene fills in the rest. The V gene is TRBV29-1, the J gene TRBJ2-3, with 8 bases aligning to TRBD1. Per germline, CDR1 SQVTM and CDR2 ANQGSEA. V was pared by 3 bases and J by 3 bases, with 2 bases of the junction left unmatched. The CDR3 runs to 13 residues. The CDR3 loop is CSVERTGTDTQYF. CDR3 DNA (partial): TGCAGCGTTGAGAGGACAGGGACAGATACG.

This clone was counted only a few times. The read stops 3 residues short of the end of the CDR3; the missing end is completed from the germline J gene. The V call is TRBV19, the J call TRBJ2-7; 11 bases are shared with TRBD2. V lost 9 bases to trimming and J lost 2 bases; unmatched junction nucleotides: 18. This CDR3 has 18 amino acids. Germline assignment: CDR1 LNHDA and CDR2 SQIVND (reference sequence). CDR3 DNA, as far as it was read: TGTGCCAGCGCCGGGACTAGCGGATCGAGTTCGATTACCTACGAG. It encodes CASAGTSGSSSITYE. The complete CDR3 protein is CASAGTSGSSSITYEQYF.

This clone came up many times. The sequenced CDR3 bases are TGTGCCAAGACTAGCGGGAGGATGGATGAG. It specifies CAKTSGRMDE. The whole CDR3 protein is CAKTSGRMDEQFF. The chain is built from TRBV30 and TRBJ2-1; 13 positions match TRBD2. With the read ending 3 residues before the CDR3 end, the germline J gene is used to fill in that end. Germline values: CDR1 GTSNPN, CDR2 SVGIG (reference sequence). The CDR3 totals 13 residues. V dropped 8 bases and J dropped 8; count of bases not matched to a gene: 6.

This clone was recorded a few times. Coverage ceases 3 residues before the CDR3 finishes, and the germline J gene fills in the end. This rearrangement joins TRBV19 to TRBJ2-7, with D perhaps matching TRBD1 (6 bases). The CDR3 contains 14 residues. Germline values: CDR1 LNHDA, CDR2 SQIVND (reference sequence). The germline V and J ends were trimmed by 5 bases and 5 bases, with 16 bases remaining between them. This CDR3 is CASSLTGGIDEQYF. CDR3 DNA, as far as it was read: TGTGCCAGTAGTTTGACAGGCGGAATCGACGAG.

In this sample, this clone turned up many times. Read data end 3 residues before the CDR3 end; the end is taken from the germline J gene. The chain employs TRBV29-1 and TRBJ2-1; tentative D call: TRBD2 (5 bases). The CDR3 runs to 15 residues. Between the trimmed V and J ends, which lost 6 bases and 4 bases, there was a span of 19 bases. The V gene's germline CDR1 is SQVTM and CDR2 ANQGSEA. Partial CDR3 DNA: TGCAGCGTCCCTAGAAGCGGCAACTATTACAATGAG. It yields the protein CSVPRSGNYYNE. The complete CDR3 sequence is CSVPRSGNYYNEQFF.

This clone was seen only a few times. The read ends 3 residues early relative to the CDR3; the germline J gene fills the gap. The chain uses TRBV6-2 or TRBV6-3 and TRBJ2-2; TRBD1 might be the D (5 bases). The germline V and J ends were trimmed by 2 bases and 5 bases, with 9 bases remaining between them. Germline CDR1 reads MNHEY; CDR2 reads SVGEGT. The CDR3 covers 14 residues. This CDR3 reads CASSYPRTTGELFF. The sequenced part of the CDR3 DNA is TGTGCCAGCAGTTACCCTAGGACAACCGGGGAG.

This clone was counted a few times. The read halts 3 residues ahead of the CDR3 end, with the missing end drawn from the germline J gene. This sequence joins TRBV18 and TRBJ1-5; 8 bases fit TRBD1. Per the germline V gene, CDR1 is KGHSH and CDR2 is LQKENI. CDR3 length: 14 residues. Trimming took 6 bases from V and 3 from J; bases not matched to a gene: 4. The sequenced part of the CDR3 DNA is TGTGCCAGCTCGATGACAGGGGACAATCAGCCC. Residues: CASSMTGDNQP. The whole CDR3 protein reads CASSMTGDNQPQHF.

The table lists this clone with a few counts. The read is 3 residues too short to cover the CDR3 end, so that end is filled in from the germline J gene. V and J are TRBV2 and TRBJ2-2; TRBD2 matches 7 bases. Per germline, CDR1 SNHLY and CDR2 FYNNEI. With V trimmed by 7 bases and J by 3 bases, 5 bases remained unmatched. This CDR3 comprises 14 residues. The part of the CDR3 DNA that was read is TGTGCCAGCATGGAGACTAGCCACACCGGGGAG. Translation gives CASMETSHTGE. The CDR3, in full, reads CASMETSHTGELFF.

A note on this clone: The sequenced fragment ends 3 residues before the CDR3 boundary, so the rest is inferred from the germline J gene. V and J are TRBV7-9 and TRBJ2-7, with unresolved D. Trimming removed 4 bases from V and 4 bases from J, with 8 bases in between. CDR1 and CDR2 (germline): SEHNR, FQNEAQ (reference sequence). CDR3 size: 12 residues. CDR3 residues: CASSSLLYEQYF. Partial CDR3 DNA: TGTGCCAGCAGCTCCTTACTGTACGAG.

In this sample, this clone turned up a few times. The read is 3 residues too short to cover the CDR3 end, so that end is filled in from the germline J gene. The rearrangement uses TRBV29-1 and TRBJ1-2, with 7 bases aligning to TRBD1. The length of the CDR3 is 11 residues. Germline CDR1 SQVTM, CDR2 ANQGSEA. V was pared by 7 bases and J by 7 bases, with 6 bases of the junction left unmatched. CDR3 DNA, as far as it was read: TGCAGCGCTCCCCGACAGGGTGGC. The encoded protein is CSAPRQGG. The entire CDR3 sequence reads CSAPRQGGYTF.

In the case of this clone: Read coverage stops 3 residues before the CDR3 terminus; the germline J gene supplies the remainder. The chain employs TRBV6-1 and TRBJ2-5; 11 bases agree with TRBD2. The germline V gene has CDR1 MNHNS and CDR2 SASEGT. The CDR3 has 16 residues. V lost 4 bases to trimming and J lost 2 bases; unmatched junction nucleotides: 6. The CDR3 loop is CASSAGTSGRQETQYF. The sequenced CDR3 bases are TGTGCCAGCAGTGCCGGGACTAGCGGAAGGCAAGAGACC.

This clone was counted between two and nine times. The observed sequence ends 3 residues before the CDR3 terminus, with the missing tail filled in from the germline J gene. The chain recombines TRBV19 with TRBJ1-1, with 9 nucleotides matching TRBD1. CDR3 size: 14 residues. With V trimmed by 6 bases and J by 4 bases, 6 bases remained unmatched. Germline lookup yields CDR1 LNHDA and CDR2 SQIVND (reference sequence). The part of the CDR3 DNA that was read is TGTGCCAGTAGGGAACAGGGGGCTAGCACTGAA. This encodes CASREQGASTE. The complete CDR3 reads CASREQGASTEAFF.

This clone was recorded many times. The sequence runs out 3 residues before the end of the CDR3; the remainder is reconstructed from the germline J gene. The V and J genes are TRBV20-1 and TRBJ2-3; 9 bases agree with TRBD2. The CDR3 covers 16 residues. V dropped 0 bases and J dropped 2; count of bases not matched to a gene: 6. From germline, CDR1 is DFQATT and CDR2 SNEGSKA (reference sequence). The CDR3 bases that were read are TGCAGTGCTAGAGATCCTGCTAGCGGGGACACAGATACG. Encoded protein: CSARDPASGDTDT. The entire CDR3 is CSARDPASGDTDTQYF.

Comment on this clone: The CDR3 extends 3 residues past the end of the read, so its final part is completed from the germline J gene. The chain employs TRBV2 and TRBJ2-5; D not certain. The CDR3 is made up of 13 amino acids. The germline V and J ends were trimmed by 7 bases and 4 bases, with 13 bases remaining between them. CDR1 is SNHLY and CDR2 is FYNNEI in the germline V gene. The covered CDR3 bases are TGTGCCAGCACCTCCAACGGCGGAGAGACC. It encodes CASTSNGGET. The CDR3 reads in full as CASTSNGGETQYF.